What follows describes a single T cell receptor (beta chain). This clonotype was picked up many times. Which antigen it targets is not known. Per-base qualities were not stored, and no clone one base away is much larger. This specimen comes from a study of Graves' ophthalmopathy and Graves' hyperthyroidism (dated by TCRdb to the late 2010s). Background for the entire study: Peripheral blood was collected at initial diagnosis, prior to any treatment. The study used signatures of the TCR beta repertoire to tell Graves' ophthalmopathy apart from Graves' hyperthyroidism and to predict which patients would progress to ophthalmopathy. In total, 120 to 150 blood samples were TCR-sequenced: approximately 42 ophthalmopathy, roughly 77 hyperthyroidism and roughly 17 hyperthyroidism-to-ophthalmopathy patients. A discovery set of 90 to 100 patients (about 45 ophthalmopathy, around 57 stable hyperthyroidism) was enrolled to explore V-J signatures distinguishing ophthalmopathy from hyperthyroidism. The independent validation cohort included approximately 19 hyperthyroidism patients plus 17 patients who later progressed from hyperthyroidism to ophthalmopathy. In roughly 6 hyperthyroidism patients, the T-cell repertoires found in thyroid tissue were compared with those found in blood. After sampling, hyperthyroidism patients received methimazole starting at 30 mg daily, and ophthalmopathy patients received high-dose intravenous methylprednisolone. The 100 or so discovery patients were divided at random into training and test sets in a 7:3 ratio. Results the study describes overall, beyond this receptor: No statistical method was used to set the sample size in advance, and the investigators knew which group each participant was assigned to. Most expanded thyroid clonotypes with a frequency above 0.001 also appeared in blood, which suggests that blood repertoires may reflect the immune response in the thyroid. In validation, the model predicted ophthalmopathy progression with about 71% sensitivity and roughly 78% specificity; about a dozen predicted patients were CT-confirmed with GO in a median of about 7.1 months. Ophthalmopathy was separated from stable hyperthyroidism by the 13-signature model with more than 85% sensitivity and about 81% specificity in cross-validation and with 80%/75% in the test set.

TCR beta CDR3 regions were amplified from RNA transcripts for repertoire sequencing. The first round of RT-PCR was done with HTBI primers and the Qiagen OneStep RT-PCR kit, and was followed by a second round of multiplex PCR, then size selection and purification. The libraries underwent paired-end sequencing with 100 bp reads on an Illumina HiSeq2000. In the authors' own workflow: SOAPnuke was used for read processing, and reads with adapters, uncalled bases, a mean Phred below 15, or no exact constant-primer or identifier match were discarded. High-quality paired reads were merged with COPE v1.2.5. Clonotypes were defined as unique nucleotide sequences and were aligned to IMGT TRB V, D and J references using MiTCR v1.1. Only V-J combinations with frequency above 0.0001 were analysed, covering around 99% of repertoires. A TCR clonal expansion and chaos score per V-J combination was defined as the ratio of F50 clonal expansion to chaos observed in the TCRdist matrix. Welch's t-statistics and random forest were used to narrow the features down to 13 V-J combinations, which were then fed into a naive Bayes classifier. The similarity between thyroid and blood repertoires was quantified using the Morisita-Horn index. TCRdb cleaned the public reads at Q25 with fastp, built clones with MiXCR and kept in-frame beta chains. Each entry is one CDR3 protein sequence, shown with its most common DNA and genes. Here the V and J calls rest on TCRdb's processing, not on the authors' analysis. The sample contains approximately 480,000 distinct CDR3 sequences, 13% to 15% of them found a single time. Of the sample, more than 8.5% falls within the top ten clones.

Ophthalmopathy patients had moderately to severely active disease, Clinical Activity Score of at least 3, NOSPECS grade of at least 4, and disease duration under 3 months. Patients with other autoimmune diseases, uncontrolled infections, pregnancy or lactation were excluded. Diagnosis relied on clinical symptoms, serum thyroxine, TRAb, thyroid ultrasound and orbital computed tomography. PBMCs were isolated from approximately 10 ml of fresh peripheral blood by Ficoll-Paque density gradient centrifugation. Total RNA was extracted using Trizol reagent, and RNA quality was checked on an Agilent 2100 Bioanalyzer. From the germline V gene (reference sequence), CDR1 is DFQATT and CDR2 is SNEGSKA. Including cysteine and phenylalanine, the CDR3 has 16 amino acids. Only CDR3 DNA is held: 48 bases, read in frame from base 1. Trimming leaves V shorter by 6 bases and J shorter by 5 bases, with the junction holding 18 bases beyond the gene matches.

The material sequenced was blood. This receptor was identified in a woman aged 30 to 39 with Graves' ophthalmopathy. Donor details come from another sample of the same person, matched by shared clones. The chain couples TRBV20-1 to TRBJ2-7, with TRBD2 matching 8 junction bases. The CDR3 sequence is CSAIRGGGRPGHEQYF. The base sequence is TGCAGTGCCATAAGAGGCGGCGGGAGGCCGGGGCACGAGCAGTACTTC.